This is a list of T cell receptor beta chains from one sample in a study of T cells in Graves' hyperthyroidism and ophthalmopathy. TCRdb ran MiXCR on the multiplex PCR reads and lists one entry per CDR3 protein. Of some 490,000 distinct CDR3 sequences listed, 22% are singletons. The sample consisted of blood. The receptors shown here come from a woman in her 70s with Graves' ophthalmopathy. Each CDR3 is given with its conserved first and last residue. D genes are given only for firm matches. Not every row has a clone size; where given, it reads once, few, many or a size class.

clone_size j_call d_call v_call cdr3_nt cdr3_aa
NA TRBJ1-4 NA TRBV5-1 TGCGCCAGCAGCTTGGGAGAACTTAATGAAAAACTGTTTTTT CASSLGELNEKLFF
NA TRBJ2-1 TRBD2 TRBV20-1 TGCAGTGCTAGTACCGGGACTAGCCCCTACAATGAGCAGTTCTTC CSASTGTSPYNEQFF
few TRBJ2-4 NA TRBV12-3/TRBV12-4 TGTGCCAGCAGTTTATCGCAGATTCAGTACTTC CASSLSQIQYF
NA TRBJ1-6 TRBD1 TRBV12-3/TRBV12-4 TGTGCCAGTCGACAGGGGTATAATTCACCCCTCCACTTT CASRQGYNSPLHF
NA TRBJ2-7 NA TRBV5-6 TGTGCCAGCAGCCCGCTGGGGTCCCACGAGCAGTACTTC CASSPLGSHEQYF
many TRBJ2-5 TRBD1 TRBV27 TGTGCCAGCAGACTGACAGGGGGCTATGAGACCCAGTACTTC CASRLTGGYETQYF
few TRBJ1-5 NA TRBV18 TGTGCCAGCTCACCGCTCGGGACACCCTATCAGGCCCAGCATTTT CASSPLGTPYQAQHF
NA TRBJ2-2 TRBD2 TRBV27 TGTGCCACTTCAAAGGGGCGGGGGATGACCGGGGAGCTGTTTTTT CATSKGRGMTGELFF
many TRBJ1-1 TRBD1 TRBV2 TGTGCCAGCAGGCCTCCGACAGGGGCGCTAAGTGAAGCTTTCTTT CASRPPTGALSEAFF
NA TRBJ2-1 NA TRBV4-3 TGCGCCAGCAGCCAATTAGGCGGTACCTACAATGAGCAGTTCTTC CASSQLGGTYNEQFF
few TRBJ1-5 NA TRBV29-1 TGCACCAATATGCGCAATCAGCCCCAGCATTTT CTNMRNQPQHF
NA TRBJ2-7 NA TRBV27 TGTGCCAGCAGTTACCAAAGCAGGGTTTCCGGGACGAGGAACTCCTACGAGCAGTACTTC CASSYQSRVSGTRNSYEQYF
NA TRBJ2-7 TRBD2 TRBV6-2/TRBV6-3 TGTGCCAGCAGTTACTCGGGGACTAGCGGGAGGTACTACGAGCAGTACTTC CASSYSGTSGRYYEQYF
NA TRBJ1-5 NA TRBV20-1 TGCAGTGCTAGAGTCGAACAGGCTAGCAATCAGCCCCAGCATTTT CSARVEQASNQPQHF
NA TRBJ1-3 NA TRBV7-9 TGTGCCAGCAGCTTAGGGCAGCACTCTGGAAACACCATATATTTT CASSLGQHSGNTIYF
many TRBJ2-7 NA TRBV5-1 TGCGCCAGCAGCAACGACTACGAGCAGTACTTC CASSNDYEQYF
NA TRBJ2-7 TRBD1 TRBV20-1 TGCAGTGCTAGGGGGGGACAGGGGTTCACCTACGAGCAGTACTTC CSARGGQGFTYEQYF
NA TRBJ2-4 NA TRBV28 TGTGCCAGCAGAGCCCCCGGGGGAGGTGGGAACATTCAGTACTTC CASRAPGGGGNIQYF
few TRBJ2-3 TRBD2 TRBV10-3 TGTGCCCTCGGGACTAGCGGGAACCTCACAGATACGCAGTATTTT CALGTSGNLTDTQYF
few TRBJ1-6 NA TRBV28 TGTGCCAGCAGTTTAGGGACTAGCCGATCACCCCTCCACTTT CASSLGTSRSPLHF
few TRBJ2-7 NA TRBV27 TGTGCCAGCAGTTTGGGGTCTAGTCGAATTGGGGAGCAGTACTTC CASSLGSSRIGEQYF
many TRBJ1-5 NA TRBV12-3/TRBV12-4 TGTGCCAGCAGTTCGGGGGGGTCAAGCAATCAGCCCCAGCATTTT CASSSGGSSNQPQHF
NA TRBJ2-3 NA TRBV20-1 TGCAGTGCTAGAGATGCGGGGGCCAGGGGGCAAACAGATACGCAGTATTTT CSARDAGARGQTDTQYF
few TRBJ2-5 TRBD2 TRBV20-1 TGCAGTGCTAGGGGACTAGCGGACATAGGGGAGACCCAGTACTTC CSARGLADIGETQYF
few TRBJ2-1 NA TRBV9 TGTGCCAGCAGCGGACCGGGACCGCTGAGCGCTGAGCAGTTCTTC CASSGPGPLSAEQFF
many TRBJ1-5 NA TRBV6-1 TGTGCCAGCAGTGAAGACTCAGGGCACAATCAGCCCCAGCATTTT CASSEDSGHNQPQHF
few TRBJ2-1 NA TRBV19 TGTGCCAGTAGTAGACGGGGCGGGACCGCCTACAATGAGCAGTTCTTC CASSRRGGTAYNEQFF
NA TRBJ1-1 NA TRBV24-1 TGTGCCACCAGTGATTTGCGAGGTGGGGCTTTCTTT CATSDLRGGAFF
few TRBJ2-1 NA TRBV30 TGTGCCTGGAGTAACAGCTACTACAATGAGCAGTTCTTC CAWSNSYYNEQFF
NA TRBJ2-7 NA TRBV19 TGTGCCAGTAGTATCTGGGGCGCGTCCTACGAGCAGTACTTC CASSIWGASYEQYF
once TRBJ2-7 TRBD1 TRBV25-1 TGTGCCACCGGAACCGGGACAGTCTACGAGCAGTACTTC CATGTGTVYEQYF
NA TRBJ2-3 NA TRBV5-1 TGCGCCAGCAGCCCGAACGTGCTCACAGATACGCAGTATTTT CASSPNVLTDTQYF
few TRBJ2-5 NA TRBV7-2 TGTGCCAGCAGCTTAGAGGGTTTGCCAGGGTATTTACAAGAGACCCAGTACTTC CASSLEGLPGYLQETQYF
few TRBJ2-3 TRBD2 TRBV6-2/TRBV6-3 TGTGCCAGCAGTTACGGAGCGGGGGAGGCAGATACGCAGTATTTT CASSYGAGEADTQYF
NA TRBJ1-4 NA TRBV30 TGTGCCTGGAGTCCCGGACCGGAAGAAAAACTGTTTTTT CAWSPGPEEKLFF
NA TRBJ2-2 TRBD2 TRBV3-1 TGTGCCAGCAGCCGCCTAGCGGGGAGTTTAAGCACCGGGGAGCTGTTTTTT CASSRLAGSLSTGELFF
many TRBJ2-3 TRBD2 TRBV7-3 TGTGCCAGCAGCTTAAGGACTAGCGGCACAGATACGCAGTATTTT CASSLRTSGTDTQYF
few TRBJ2-1 NA TRBV24-1 TGTGCCACCAGCCGATTTGCGGGGAATGAGCAGTTCTTC CATSRFAGNEQFF
few TRBJ2-3 TRBD2 TRBV20-1 TGCAGTGCTAGGTCGCTAGCGGGAGTTAGTACGCAGTATTTT CSARSLAGVSTQYF
few TRBJ1-1 TRBD1 TRBV30 TGTGCCTGGAGTAGACAGGGGGCGCTGGGGACTGAAGCTTTCTTT CAWSRQGALGTEAFF
NA TRBJ1-1 NA TRBV3-1 TGTGCCAGCAGCCAATTAGGCGGACGGCTATCGAACACTGAAGCTTTCTTT CASSQLGGRLSNTEAFF
once TRBJ1-2 NA TRBV4-1 TGCGCCAGCAGCCAAGATACCGGGACGTGGGTCTATGGCTACACCTTC CASSQDTGTWVYGYTF
NA TRBJ2-3 TRBD1 TRBV6-1 TGCGCCAGCAGTGAAGTGGTGACCCCGGGACAGGGTAGGAATACGCAGTATTTT CASSEVVTPGQGRNTQYF